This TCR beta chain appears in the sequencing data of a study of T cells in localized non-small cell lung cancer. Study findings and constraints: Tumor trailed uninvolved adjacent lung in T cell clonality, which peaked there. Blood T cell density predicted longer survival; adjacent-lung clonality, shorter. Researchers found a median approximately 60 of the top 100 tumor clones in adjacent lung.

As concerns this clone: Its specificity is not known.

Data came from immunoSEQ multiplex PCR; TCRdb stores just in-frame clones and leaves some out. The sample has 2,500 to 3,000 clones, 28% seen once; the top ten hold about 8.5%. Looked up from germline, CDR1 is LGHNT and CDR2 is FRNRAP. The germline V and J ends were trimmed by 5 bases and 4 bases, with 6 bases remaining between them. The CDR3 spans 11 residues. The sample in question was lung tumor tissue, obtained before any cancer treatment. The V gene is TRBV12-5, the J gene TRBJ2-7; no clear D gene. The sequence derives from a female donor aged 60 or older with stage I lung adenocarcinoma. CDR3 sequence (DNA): TGTGCTAGTGGTACGACATACGAGCAGTACTTC. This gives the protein CASGTTYEQYF.